These 32 T cell receptor beta chains were sequenced from one sample in a study of blood T cell repertoires in COVID-19. The table came from immunoSEQ multiplex PCR; TCRdb's copy has only in-frame clones and leaves some out. The sample carries a few hundred thousand clones, about nine tenths recorded once. Sequenced input: peripheral blood. The receptors come from a man between 65 and 85 years old with acute or convalescent COVID-19.

Written as DNA, the CDR3 is TGTGCCAGCAGCTCAGGGGGGACTTCCAATGAGCAGTTCTTC. It yields the protein CASSSGGTSNEQFF. The chain carries TRBV11-3 and TRBJ2-1; D perhaps matches TRBD1 (7 bases). The V end was cut by 4 bases, the J end by 6 bases, with 13 bases between. This CDR3 has 14 residues. Germline CDR1 reads SGHNT; CDR2 reads YENEEA.

V gene TRBV19 combines with J gene TRBJ2-1; the match to TRBD2 covers 9 bases. The CDR3 has 15 amino acids. V gave up 4 bases and J gave up 2 bases; unmatched junction bases: 3. The germline V gene encodes CDR1 LNHDA and CDR2 SQIVND (reference sequence). The CDR3 nucleotides read TGTGCCAGTAGTAGAAAGCGGGAGGCCTACAATGAGCAGTTCTTC. This gives the protein CASSRKREAYNEQFF. The full variable domain, rest sourced from reference TRBV19 and TRBJ2-1, is DGGITQSPKYLFRKEGQNVTLSCEQNLNHDAMYWYRQDPGQGLRLIYYSQIVNDFQKGDIAEGYSVSREKKESFPLTVTSAQKNPTAFYLCASSRKREAYNEQFFGPGTRLTVL.

This sequence joins TRBV5-4 and TRBJ2-3; D perhaps matches TRBD2 (6 bases). There are 14 residues in the CDR3. V was clipped by 0 bases and J by 2 bases, with 7 bases between them. Germline assignment: CDR1 SGHNT and CDR2 YYREEE (reference sequence). CDR3 residues: CASSLGGNTDTQYF. The DNA for the CDR3 is TGTGCCAGCAGCTTGGGCGGGAACACAGATACGCAGTATTTT.

This chain uses TRBV6-6 with TRBJ2-7, with 8 bases aligning to TRBD1. The CDR3 is made up of 14 amino acids. Germline lookup yields CDR1 MNHNY and CDR2 SVGAGI (reference sequence). Unmatched junction bases numbered 10, after V lost 5 bases and J lost 7 bases. CDR3 nucleotides: TGTGCCAGCAGTCACGGACAGGGCTTTCGGGAGCAGTACTTC. Protein sequence: CASSHGQGFREQYF.

The rearrangement joins TRBV18 to TRBJ1-2; 7 nucleotides match TRBD1. This CDR3 is built from 14 residues. Trimming removed 4 bases from V and 5 bases from J; junction bases left unmatched: 7. Germline lookup yields CDR1 KGHSH and CDR2 LQKENI. The CDR3 bases are TGTGCCAGCTCACAAGGGACAGAGAGTTATGGCTACACCTTC. This codes for CASSQGTESYGYTF. Supplemented by reference TRBV18 and TRBJ1-2, the full variable domain reads NAGVMQNPRHLVRRRGQEARLRCSPMKGHSHVYWYRQLPEEGLKFMVYLQKENIIDESGMPKERFSAEFPKEGPSILRIQQVVRGDSAAYFCASSQGTESYGYTFGSGTRLTVV.

CDR3 in amino acids: CASSLWGRAGDNSPLHF. The DNA for the CDR3 is TGTGCCAGCAGTTTATGGGGGCGGGCAGGCGACAATTCACCCCTCCACTTT. The chain is built from TRBV27 and TRBJ1-6; D may be TRBD1 (6 bases). Looked up from germline, CDR1 is MNHEY and CDR2 is SMNVEV (reference sequence). Trimming took off 1 base at V and 7 bases at J, with 17 bases between the two ends. The CDR3 has 17 amino acids.

The DNA for the CDR3 is TGCGCCAGCAGCACACCGACAGGGGGCAATGAGGCGAACACCGGGGAGCTGTTTTTT. Translated, it gives CASSTPTGGNEANTGELFF. V gene TRBV5-1 combines with J gene TRBJ2-2; 10 nucleotides line up with TRBD1. The CDR3 is 19 amino acids. In germline, CDR1 is SGHRS, CDR2 YFSETQ. The V and J ends lost 4 bases and 0 bases, in that order; junction bases with no gene match: 12.

This clone has a handful of counts. The J gene is TRBJ2-5, the V gene TRBV7-2; perhaps TRBD2 as D (5 bases). This CDR3 comprises 16 residues. CDR1 SGHTA and CDR2 FQGNSA come from the germline V gene. V was cut by 1 base and J by 5 bases, with 17 bases left in between. The DNA for the CDR3 is TGTGCCAGCAGCTTAGGGTCGGGATGGGATCAGGAGACCCAGTACTTC. Amino acid sequence: CASSLGSGWDQETQYF.

This chain uses TRBV7-3 with TRBJ1-2; a possible D gene is TRBD1 (5 bases). Germline CDR1 SGHTA, CDR2 FQGTGA. The V end was cut by 3 bases, the J end by 4 bases, with 9 bases between. CDR3 length: 13 amino acids. The CDR3 bases are TGTGCCAGCAGCTTGGACAACTTCTATGGCTACACCTTC. Amino acid sequence: CASSLDNFYGYTF.

This rearrangement joins TRBV7-9 to TRBJ1-1, with 7 bases lining up with TRBD1. The CDR3 consists of 13 residues. CDR1 SEHNR and CDR2 FQNEAQ come from the germline V gene (reference sequence). Losses at the gene ends were 6 bases for V and 3 bases for J; bases not matched to a gene: 4. The CDR3 DNA reads as TGTGCCAGCAGGGCAGGGGGTTACACTGAAGCTTTCTTT. It encodes CASRAGGYTEAFF.

V and J are TRBV19 and TRBJ1-2; D might be TRBD1 (6 bases). Trimming pared 4 bases from V and 12 bases from J, leaving 12 bases between. CDR3 size: 11 residues. Germline V lookup: CDR1 LNHDA, CDR2 SQIVND (reference sequence). The CDR3, as DNA: TGTGCCAGTAGTACCACAGGGAAGCACACCTTC. It codes for CASSTTGKHTF.

The gene calls are TRBV27 and TRBJ2-1, with 8 bases that match TRBD1. The CDR3 is 17 residues long. Germline lookup yields CDR1 MNHEY and CDR2 SMNVEV (reference sequence). Trimming took 7 bases from V and 2 from J; bases not matched to a gene: 13. The CDR3 nucleotides read TGTGCCAGCACCCCCGAGGGGTCGACAGGGGCCTACAATGAGCAGTTCTTC. As protein: CASTPEGSTGAYNEQFF.

CDR3 in amino acids: CASSLVSGGGNTGELFF. The CDR3 DNA reads TGTGCCAGCAGCTTAGTCAGCGGTGGAGGGAACACCGGGGAGCTGTTTTTT. The J gene is TRBJ2-2, the V gene TRBV7-2, with D perhaps matching TRBD2 (5 bases). The CDR3 extends over 17 amino acids. From germline, CDR1 is SGHTA and CDR2 FQGNSA. Trimming took off 1 base at V and 1 base at J, with 13 bases between the two ends.

The CDR3 loop reads CASSGRATDTQYF. CDR3 DNA sequence: TGTGCCAGCAGCGGGCGGGCCACAGATACGCAGTATTTT. The V gene is TRBV7-8, the J gene TRBJ2-3, with D possibly TRBD2 on 5 matching bases. The V gene's germline CDR1 is SGHVS and CDR2 FQNEAQ. CDR3 length equals 13 residues. V lost 5 bases, J lost 2 bases, and 8 bases lay in between.

The chain uses TRBV2 and TRBJ1-2; maybe TRBD1 (5 bases). Germline V gene sequence: CDR1 SNHLY, CDR2 FYNNEI. The CDR3 is 16 amino acids. V was trimmed by 6 bases and J by 6 bases, leaving 23 bases between them. The chain's CDR3 is CASRETVDSDLDGYTF. The CDR3 DNA reads as TGTGCCAGCAGAGAGACGGTAGACAGCGACCTTGATGGCTACACCTTC.

The chain combines TRBV27 with TRBJ2-3; D may be TRBD1 (6 bases). The CDR3 runs to 16 residues. The germline V gene encodes CDR1 MNHEY and CDR2 SMNVEV (reference sequence). The V end lost 2 bases, the J end lost 2 bases, and 14 bases lay between the germline ends. Here the CDR3 reads CASSLGWGHTTDTQYF. In DNA, the CDR3 is TGTGCCAGCAGTTTAGGTTGGGGACATACCACAGATACGCAGTATTTT.

The count of this clone is one. The chain has TRBV7-8 and TRBJ1-4; 7 positions match TRBD1. Losses at the gene ends were 5 bases for V and 5 bases for J; bases not matched to a gene: 2. CDR3 size: 13 residues. Per germline, CDR1 SGHVS and CDR2 FQNEAQ. The CDR3 bases are TGTGCCAGCAGCGGACAGGCAAATGAAAAACTGTTTTTT. The encoded protein is CASSGQANEKLFF.

This chain joins TRBV5-1 and TRBJ2-2; 7 bases fit TRBD1. Unmatched junction bases numbered 21, after V lost 6 bases and J lost 7 bases. Per germline, CDR1 SGHRS and CDR2 YFSETQ. The CDR3 is 18 residues long. CDR3 DNA: TGCGCCAGCAAGCAGGTCCAGCCAGGGACAGTCGGTAACGGGGAGCTGTTTTTT. Translation: CASKQVQPGTVGNGELFF.

The V gene is TRBV28, the J gene TRBJ2-3, with TRBD1 identical over 9 bases. The CDR3 runs 15 residues. CDR1 and CDR2 from the germline V gene are MDHEN and SYDVKM. Losses at the gene ends were 3 bases for V and 3 bases for J; bases not matched to a gene: 4. CDR3 DNA sequence: TGTGCCAGCAGTTTCCCCGGGACAGGGACAGATACGCAGTATTTT. It yields the protein CASSFPGTGTDTQYF.

The CDR3 spells CASSRDRGIAGELFF. As DNA, the CDR3 is TGTGCCAGCTCACGGGACAGGGGGATCGCCGGGGAGCTGTTTTTT. The rearrangement links TRBV18 to TRBJ2-2, with TRBD1 identical over 11 bases. From germline, CDR1 is KGHSH and CDR2 LQKENI. Germline trimming cut 4 bases from V and 6 bases from J; bases unmatched to any gene: 4. The CDR3 covers 15 residues.

The chain has TRBV7-2 and TRBJ2-7; 8 bases agree with TRBD1. CDR1 and CDR2 (germline): SGHTA, FQGNSA. This CDR3 has 12 residues. V shed 3 bases, J shed 6 bases, and the junction held 1 base outside the gene matches. The CDR3 is CASSFDRGEQYF. CDR3 in DNA: TGTGCCAGCAGCTTCGACAGGGGCGAGCAGTACTTC. Together with reference TRBV7-2 and TRBJ2-7, the CDR3 gives the full variable domain: GAGVSQSPSNKVTEKGKDVELRCDPISGHTALYWYRQSLGQGLEFLIYFQGNSAPDKSGLPSDRFSAERTGGSVSTLTIQRTQQEDSAVYLCASSFDRGEQYFGPGTRLTVT.

The chain recombines TRBV6-5 with TRBJ2-7, with 11 bases lining up with TRBD1. CDR1 is MNHEY and CDR2 is SVGAGI in the germline V gene. This CDR3 contains 14 residues. V lost 2 bases and J lost 3; bases outside the gene matches: 0. CDR3 DNA: TGTGCCAGCAGTTACGGGACAGGGGGCTACGAGCAGTACTTC. Its translation is CASSYGTGGYEQYF.

The rearrangement joins TRBV7-3 to TRBJ2-1; 7 bases fit TRBD2. The ends lost 5 bases at V and 6 bases at J; junction bases unmatched: 7. Germline V gives CDR1 SGHTA, CDR2 FQGTGA. This CDR3 contains 14 residues. The CDR3 is CASSRPGLGNEQFF. The CDR3 coding sequence is TGTGCCAGCAGCCGCCCCGGACTAGGCAATGAGCAGTTCTTC.

The table lists this clone with a count of one. This chain joins TRBV6-2 or TRBV6-3 and TRBJ2-7; D possibly corresponds to TRBD1 (5 bases). Per the germline V gene, CDR1 is MNHEY and CDR2 is SVGEGT. This CDR3 has 14 amino acids. V lost 3 bases and J lost 2, with 11 bases in between. The CDR3 reads CASSYSLGPYEQYF. The CDR3 nucleotides read TGTGCCAGCAGTTATTCCCTGGGGCCCTACGAGCAGTACTTC.

The V call is TRBV28, the J call TRBJ1-1, with unresolved D. The ends were cut back, 5 bases at V and 4 bases at J, with 14 bases in the middle. This CDR3 spans 14 amino acids. Germline values: CDR1 MDHEN, CDR2 SYDVKM. Written as DNA, the CDR3 is TGTGCCAGCAGTCCTCCGGGTTTGGGCACTGAAGCTTTCTTT. Translating gives CASSPPGLGTEAFF.

The chain has TRBV2 and TRBJ1-5, with D possibly matching TRBD1 (5 bases). This CDR3 has 13 amino acids. Germline V gives CDR1 SNHLY, CDR2 FYNNEI. V was shortened by 7 bases and J by 4 bases, with 11 bases between the two germline ends. CDR3 in amino acids: CASTDSRNQPQHF. The CDR3 coding sequence is TGTGCCAGCACCGACAGTCGAAATCAGCCCCAGCATTTT. Full variable domain (missing parts from reference TRBV2 and TRBJ1-5): EPEVTQTPSHQVTQMGQEVILRCVPISNHLYFYWYRQILGQKVEFLVSFYNNEISEKSEIFDDQFSVERPDGSNFTLKIRSTKLEDSAMYFCASTDSRNQPQHFGDGTRLSIL.

This clone was observed a few times. The rearrangement uses TRBV7-9 and TRBJ2-3, with 7 bases identical to TRBD2. The junction had 9 bases not matched to a gene; V was cut back by 4 bases and J by 5 bases. Germline lookup yields CDR1 SEHNR and CDR2 FQNEAQ (reference sequence). The CDR3 is made up of 15 amino acids. CDR3 coding DNA: TGTGCCAGCAGCTGGGCTAGCGGTCCCGTAGATACGCAGTATTTT. Protein sequence: CASSWASGPVDTQYF.

V gene TRBV5-8 combines with J gene TRBJ1-2; a weak D match, TRBD1 (5 bases). From germline, CDR1 is SGHTS and CDR2 YDEGEE. The CDR3 is made up of 13 amino acids. V was pared by 2 bases and J by 2 bases, with 7 bases between. CDR3: CASSFSGNYGYTF. The CDR3 DNA sequence: TGTGCCAGCAGCTTTTCAGGGAACTATGGCTACACCTTC.

The J gene is TRBJ2-2, the V gene TRBV19, with TRBD1 identical over 8 bases. The CDR3 is made up of 15 amino acids. Per germline, CDR1 LNHDA and CDR2 SQIVND (reference sequence). V lost 7 bases, J lost 4 bases, and 8 bases stayed unmatched. In DNA form, the CDR3 reads TGTGCCAGTAACCTCAGGACAGGGAGCACCGGGGAGCTGTTTTTT. Protein: CASNLRTGSTGELFF. Full variable domain (rest looked up from reference TRBV19 and TRBJ2-2): DGGITQSPKYLFRKEGQNVTLSCEQNLNHDAMYWYRQDPGQGLRLIYYSQIVNDFQKGDIAEGYSVSREKKESFPLTVTSAQKNPTAFYLCASNLRTGSTGELFFGEGSRLTVL.

The rearrangement uses TRBV15 and TRBJ2-7; D is possibly TRBD1 (5 bases). V gave up 4 bases and J gave up 6 bases, with 16 bases separating them. Per the germline V gene, CDR1 is LNHNV and CDR2 is YYDKDF (reference sequence). The CDR3 runs 14 residues. The CDR3 sequence is CATSTYATVSEQYF. Written as DNA, the CDR3 is TGTGCCACCAGCACCTACGCGACAGTAAGCGAGCAGTACTTC.

This chain joins TRBV7-3 and TRBJ2-6, with 10 positions matching TRBD1. Germline V gives CDR1 SGHTA, CDR2 FQGTGA. V lost 4 bases to trimming and J lost 1 base; unmatched junction nucleotides: 10. This CDR3 has 19 amino acids. CDR3 sequence: CASSSLPRTGGSGANVLTF. The CDR3 coding sequence is TGTGCCAGCAGCTCCTTACCAAGGACAGGGGGATCTGGGGCCAACGTCCTGACTTTC.

The chain combines TRBV11-2 with TRBJ2-3, with D possibly being TRBD1 (5 bases). V was trimmed by 3 bases and J by 2 bases, leaving 12 bases between them. This CDR3 is 15 amino acids long. The germline CDR1 and CDR2 sequences are SGHAT and FQNNGV. This CDR3 reads CASSFGHYNTDTQYF. The CDR3 DNA reads as TGTGCCAGCAGCTTTGGACACTACAACACAGATACGCAGTATTTT.